This T cell receptor beta chain was captured in a study of vaccination and CD4 T cells after COVID-19. Treatment here: roughly ten-day PBMC culture with coronavirus spike peptide pools or control peptides (ViraFEST assay). Peptide pool stimulation in ViraFEST expanded antigen-specific T cells, whose TCRs were then sequenced. Positive PCR dates covered March to December 2020, before US Alpha, Beta and Delta variants. Once obtained from cultured CD4+ T cells, the DNA was sequenced using the Oncomine TCR Beta short-read assay. TCRdb fed the PCR reads into MiXCR, producing one record per CDR3 protein. The data hold some 10,000 distinct CDR3 sequences, with 59% observed a single time. Trimming shortened V by 3 bases and J by 1 base, and 9 bases separated the two germline ends. The CDR3 loop spans 14 amino acids. This clonotype is large by share. What it binds is not known.

The sequencing sample was made of CD4+ T cells from blood, cultured in vitro. This receptor was taken from a human donor who had recovered from COVID-19. The chain joins TRBV12-3 or TRBV12-4 to TRBJ2-5; unclear D gene. The chain's CDR3 is CASSFGPPQETQYF. The CDR3 coding sequence is TGTGCCAGCAGTTTTGGCCCGCCCCAAGAGACCCAGTACTTC.